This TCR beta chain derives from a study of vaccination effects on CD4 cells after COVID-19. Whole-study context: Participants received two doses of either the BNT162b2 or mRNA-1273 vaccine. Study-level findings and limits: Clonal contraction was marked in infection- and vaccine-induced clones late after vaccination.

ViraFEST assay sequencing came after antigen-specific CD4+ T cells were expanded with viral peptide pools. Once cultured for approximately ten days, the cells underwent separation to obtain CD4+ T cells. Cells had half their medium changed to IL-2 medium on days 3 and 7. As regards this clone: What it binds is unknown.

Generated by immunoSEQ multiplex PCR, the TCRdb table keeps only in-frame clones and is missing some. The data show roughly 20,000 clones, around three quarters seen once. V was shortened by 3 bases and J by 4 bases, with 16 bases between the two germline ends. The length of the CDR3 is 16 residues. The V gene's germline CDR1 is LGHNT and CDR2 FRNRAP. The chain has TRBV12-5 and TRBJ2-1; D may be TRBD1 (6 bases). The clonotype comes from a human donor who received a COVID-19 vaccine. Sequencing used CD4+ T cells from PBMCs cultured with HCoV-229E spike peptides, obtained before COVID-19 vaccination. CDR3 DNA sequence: TGTGCTAGTGGTTTCTCAAGGGGGTATTCATACAATGAGCAGTTCTTC. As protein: CASGFSRGYSYNEQFF.